This TCR beta chain emerged from a study of post-analysis software for immune sequencing data. Points from the study as a whole: Versus controls, multiple sclerosis patients showed significantly lower diversity (normalized Chao1). With TRBV5-6, TRBV5-1 and TRBV20-1 included, about 5 TRBV segments were more frequent in patients than in controls.

Presence of unique molecular identifiers characterized the TCR beta cDNA libraries. A single record per CDR3 protein comes from TCRdb applying MiXCR to the PCR reads. The sample holds some 450,000 distinct CDR3 sequences, approximately 46% seen once. The trim removed 7 bases at V and 6 bases at J, leaving 14 bases unmatched. There are 15 residues in the CDR3. Germline V gives CDR1 MNHEY, CDR2 SVGEGT. This clonotype was seen more than once but under ten times. What it binds is not known. The origin of this receptor is a girl aged 5 to 17 with multiple sclerosis. The specimen was blood. The V and J genes are TRBV6-2 or TRBV6-3 and TRBJ1-1, with TRBD1 matching 7 bases. The CDR3 protein is CASTESDRVRAEAFF. The CDR3 nucleotides are TGTGCCAGCACGGAGTCAGACAGGGTGAGGGCTGAAGCTTTCTTT.